A single sample is the source of the 7 T cell receptor beta chains below, sequenced in a study of cytomegalovirus exposure and HLA in healthy donors. The PCR ran on 60 Vbeta and 13 Jbeta primers. Profiling relied on immunoSEQ multiplex PCR, and the TCRdb table lists in-frame clones only, not all of them. The data hold around 200,000 clones, with approximately 86% observed a single time. Material for sequencing was PBMCs. These receptors all come from a woman in her twenties or thirties in good health and CMV-seronegative.

V is TRBV2 and J is TRBJ2-3; 9 positions agree with TRBD1. This CDR3 is built from 13 residues. The germline V gene encodes CDR1 SNHLY and CDR2 FYNNEI. Here the CDR3 DNA reads TGTGTTAGTACAGGGGGCCTCACAGATACGCAGTATTTT. Encoded protein: CVSTGGLTDTQYF.

This chain uses TRBV18 with TRBJ1-1; a weak D match, TRBD1 (5 bases). The germline V gene encodes CDR1 KGHSH and CDR2 LQKENI. The V and J ends lost 3 bases and 1 base respectively, with 18 bases between them. CDR3 length: 17 amino acids. CDR3 DNA sequence: TGTGCCAGCTCACCGAGGAGAAGTGGGGGGAAGAACACTGAAGCTTTCTTT. This translates into CASSPRRSGGKNTEAFF.

A note on this clone: Other DNA sequences in this specimen translate into the identical CDR3. This sequence joins TRBV30 and TRBJ2-5; weak D call: TRBD2 (5 bases). V gave up 3 bases and J gave up 5 bases, with 7 bases separating them. The CDR3 extends over 11 amino acids. The V gene's germline CDR1 is GTSNPN and CDR2 SVGIG (reference sequence). The CDR3 nucleotides read TGTGCCTGGAGCGGCGGGGAGACCCAGTACTTC. It is translated as CAWSGGETQYF.

V usage is TRBV27 and J usage is TRBJ1-2; 8 positions match TRBD1. In germline, CDR1 is MNHEY, CDR2 SMNVEV (reference sequence). The CDR3 runs to 13 residues. Trimming took 5 bases from V and 8 from J; bases not matched to a gene: 7. The CDR3 nucleotides read TGTGCCAGCAGTCAACAGGGGGGGTACGGCTACACCTTC. Translating gives CASSQQGGYGYTF.

The genes are TRBV29-1 and TRBJ2-5; 11 bases are shared with TRBD2. Germline V gives CDR1 SQVTM, CDR2 ANQGSEA. CDR3 size: 15 residues. The junction had 10 bases not matched to a gene; V was cut back by 5 bases and J by 5 bases. The CDR3 loop is CSVTPGSGGVETQYF. The CDR3 DNA reads TGCAGCGTTACGCCCGGTAGCGGGGGGGTCGAGACCCAGTACTTC. The whole variable domain, filled in from reference TRBV29-1 and TRBJ2-5, reads SAVISQKPSRDICQRGTSLTIQCQVDSQVTMMFWYRQQPGQSLTLIATANQGSEATYESGFVIDKFPISRPNLTFSTLTVSNMSPEDSSIYLCSVTPGSGGVETQYFGPGTRLLVL.

The chain links TRBV10-2 to TRBJ2-2; D is perhaps TRBD2 (7 bases). Germline assignment: CDR1 WSHSY and CDR2 SAAADI. The CDR3 runs 18 residues. Trimming took off 0 bases at V and 5 bases at J, with 19 bases between the two ends. The CDR3 DNA is TGCGCCAGCAGTGAGTCGGTCGTGGGAGGGGGATGGACCGGGGAGCTGTTTTTT. Its protein is CASSESVVGGGWTGELFF.

DNA for the CDR3: TGTGCCAGTAGCCGCCGGCGGACGGGGAGCTCCTACGAGCAGTACTTC. Protein product: CASSRRRTGSSYEQYF. The chain combines TRBV19 with TRBJ2-7, with TRBD2 as a possible D gene (5 bases). Germline V gene sequence: CDR1 LNHDA, CDR2 SQIVND (reference sequence). This CDR3 has 16 residues. Trimming pared 6 bases from V and 0 bases from J, leaving 18 bases between.